This T cell receptor beta chain was identified during a study of breast tumors, draining lymph nodes, adjacent tissues. Via MiXCR, TCRdb re-called the multiplex PCR reads, giving one row per CDR3 protein. The sample lists around 170,000 distinct CDR3 sequences; 30% to 35% were seen once. This CDR3 spans 15 amino acids. V lost 0 bases to trimming and J lost 5 bases, with 10 bases between them. The V gene's germline CDR1 is LGHNA and CDR2 YNFKEQ. Breast cancer patients provided tissue from their axillary draining lymph nodes. Of note for this clonotype: Its target is unknown.

Study-wide findings and caveats: Compared with lymph nodes, tumors were less diverse; compared with nontumor tissue, more. Most tumor T cells seemingly derive from lymph node, then expand in tumor. Tumor T cell lymph node origin was a supported hypothesis, not proven. Luminal-like breast cancer showed significantly higher tumor–nontumor repertoire similarity than basal-like.

The sequence was obtained from a female donor with breast cancer. Some clones in this sample may be carry-over from other donors' samples. This sequence joins TRBV4-2 and TRBJ1-4, with D uncertain. The specimen was axillary lymph node tissue. DNA for the CDR3: TGTGCCAGCAGCCAAGAGTGGCTGCTGAATGAAAAACTGTTTTTT. Translated: CASSQEWLLNEKLFF.